This T cell receptor (beta chain) was documented in a study of identical twins (dated by TCRdb to the mid-2010s). A note on the overall study: The study deep-sequenced TCR alpha and beta repertoires from monozygotic twins, unrelated adults of various ages and cord blood to test whether fetal clonotypes persist. Replicate twin experiments were performed at different times using different library preparation protocols to rule out contamination. Paper-wide results and their limitations: In monozygotic twins, out-of-frame TCR alpha sharing was systematically underestimated by recombination models, although the models agreed with sharing between unrelated individuals. Compared with coincidental sharing between unrelated individuals, an excess of low generation-probability sequences was observed among out-of-frame TCR alpha sequences shared between twins. Invariant T cells such as MAIT and iNKT could partly confound zero-insertion analyses, though diverse VJ usage argued against this for most clonotypes. A weaker excess of twin sharing was found in beta out-of-frame sequences because the signal-to-noise ratio was lowered by fewer shared sequences. Because the same donors could not be followed over many years, the conclusions relied on cross-sectional statistical analysis. Abundant cord blood beta clonotypes carried fewer insertions; young adult naive repertoires showed a weaker similar trend, while memory repertoires showed none.

All donors were healthy Caucasians. This clonotype showed up many times. Its antigen remains undetermined. Within one base of it there is no much larger clone, and no base qualities were kept. The receptor library was made with 5' RACE. Sequencing instrument: Illumina HiSeq 2000. A universal primer binding site was added through template switching, and the final cDNA carried a unique molecular identifier so that TCR cDNA molecules could be counted accurately. Specific primers in the conserved constant-segment region were used to synthesize first-strand cDNA for the TCR alpha and beta chains. Each cDNA library was double barcoded, with a SMART-Mk sample barcode plus Illumina barcodes, to control for contamination. TruSeq adapter sequences along with Illumina sample barcodes were introduced in two successive PCR steps. TCR alpha and beta cDNA libraries were sequenced on the Illumina HiSeq platform with custom primers. The authors' analysis ran thus. MiGEC was used to process raw reads and extract unique molecular identifiers, and MiXCR was used to find CDR3 positions. Recombination models were inferred per individual with the repgenHMM and IGoR tools using an EM algorithm. The analysis of shared clonotypes was done with the tcR package in R, with sharing normalized by the product of cloneset sizes. To study raw recombination without the effects of thymic and clonal selection, out-of-frame nonproductive sequences were analyzed. The public reads were quality trimmed at Q25 with fastp and then assembled into clones with MiXCR by TCRdb, keeping productive beta chains. Entries that share a CDR3 protein sequence are merged under the most common genes and DNA. The V and J calls were determined by TCRdb, not by the authors. For this sample the table gives roughly 1,500,000 distinct CDR3 sequences, of which around 29% were detected only once. The ten largest clones represent less than 0.35% of the sample.

The sequencing input was cord blood. The TCR was taken from a newborn girl in good health.

In nucleotides, the sequence is TGTGCCAGCGTCAGCAGTAACTATGGCTACACCTTC. Protein translation: CASVSSNYGYTF. The V gene is TRBV6-5 and the J gene is TRBJ1-2; the D segment cannot be called with confidence. The CDR3 sequence holds 12 residues, the cysteine and phenylalanine included. Only the CDR3 DNA is retained, 36 bases long and in frame from the first base. Trimming removed 8 bases from V and 1 base from J, leaving 8 bases between the germline ends. CDR1 and CDR2 are drawn from the germline V gene: MNHEY, SVGAGI.